The 14 T cell receptor beta chains given below trace back to one sample, sequenced in a study of blood T cell repertoires in COVID-19. Profiled with immunoSEQ multiplex PCR; TCRdb holds only in-frame clones, not every one. The sample shows around 60,000 clones, roughly three quarters of them seen only once. Input material: peripheral blood. The receptor set was obtained from a human donor in a cohort sampled during active COVID-19.

The chain uses TRBV5-1 and TRBJ2-7; D is unresolved. The CDR3 has 13 residues. V lost 0 bases, J lost 0 bases, and 4 bases lay in between. Germline CDR1 SGHRS, CDR2 YFSETQ. The CDR3 DNA reads as TGCGCCAGCAGCTTGGGCAGCTCCTACGAGCAGTACTTC. This sequence encodes CASSLGSSYEQYF.

The genes are TRBV28 and TRBJ1-5; D uncertain. Trimming left V 5 bases short and J 5 bases short, with 7 bases between. Germline V gives CDR1 MDHEN, CDR2 SYDVKM. CDR3 length: 12 amino acids. The CDR3 spells CASSPYYQPQHF. In nucleotides, the CDR3 is TGTGCCAGCAGTCCTTATTATCAGCCCCAGCATTTT. The variable domain in full, with the rest retrieved from reference TRBV28 and TRBJ1-5, is DVKVTQSSRYLVKRTGEKVFLECVQDMDHENMFWYRQDPGLGLRLIYFSYDVKMKEKGDIPEGYSVSREKKERFSLILESASTNQTSMYLCASSPYYQPQHFGDGTRLSIL.

The rearrangement links TRBV5-5 to TRBJ2-1; TRBD1 aligns across 9 bases. Germline V gene lookup returns CDR1 SGHKS and CDR2 YYEKEE (reference sequence). The V and J ends lost 4 bases and 0 bases, in that order; junction bases with no gene match: 5. This CDR3 region has 16 residues. The CDR3 DNA is TGTGCCAGCAGCGGGACAGGGAGGGACTCCTACAATGAGCAGTTCTTC. Residues: CASSGTGRDSYNEQFF.

V is TRBV18 and J is TRBJ1-4, with D unresolved. In germline, CDR1 is KGHSH, CDR2 LQKENI. There are 13 residues in the CDR3. The ends were cut back, 5 bases at V and 8 bases at J, with 12 bases in the middle. The DNA for the CDR3 is TGTGCCAGCTCAGGCCCAGGAGGCGAAAAACTGTTTTTT. It yields the protein CASSGPGGEKLFF. The whole variable domain, remainder taken from reference TRBV18 and TRBJ1-4, is NAGVMQNPRHLVRRRGQEARLRCSPMKGHSHVYWYRQLPEEGLKFMVYLQKENIIDESGMPKERFSAEFPKEGPSILRIQQVVRGDSAAYFCASSGPGGEKLFFGSGTQLSVL.

The V gene is TRBV12-5, the J gene TRBJ2-1; D might be TRBD2 (6 bases). This CDR3 has 14 amino acids. In germline, CDR1 is LGHNT, CDR2 FRNRAP. Trimming took off 4 bases at V and 5 bases at J, with 12 bases between the two ends. The CDR3 coding sequence is TGTGCTAGTGGTTCCTTGGGAGGAAACAATGAGCAGTTCTTC. Encoded protein: CASGSLGGNNEQFF.

This chain connects TRBV28 to TRBJ2-7; the D gene is possibly TRBD2 (5 bases). Trimming took off 5 bases at V and 2 bases at J, with 10 bases between the two ends. Germline V gene sequence: CDR1 MDHEN, CDR2 SYDVKM. The length of the CDR3 is 13 residues. The CDR3 DNA reads TGTGCCAGCAGTCGCTCGGGGACCTACGAGCAGTACTTC. Amino acid sequence: CASSRSGTYEQYF.

CDR3: CASSRDRQETQYF. CDR3 bases: TGTGCCAGCAGTCGGGACAGACAAGAGACCCAGTACTTC. The V call is TRBV7-8, the J call TRBJ2-5; 7 bases align to TRBD1. The CDR3 contains 13 residues. CDR1 and CDR2 from the germline V gene are SGHVS and FQNEAQ. The V and J ends lost 6 bases and 2 bases, in that order; junction bases with no gene match: 3.

The V and J genes are TRBV29-1 and TRBJ2-7, with 11 bases matching TRBD2. The CDR3 loop spans 16 amino acids. From germline, CDR1 is SQVTM and CDR2 ANQGSEA. The V and J ends lost 1 base and 2 bases, in that order; junction bases with no gene match: 7. The CDR3 reads CSVEGSASGGTYEQYF. The CDR3 DNA follows: TGCAGCGTTGAAGGGTCGGCTAGCGGGGGGACCTACGAGCAGTACTTC.

This clone came up once. The J gene is TRBJ2-7, the V gene TRBV5-1; 7 nucleotides line up with TRBD1. With V trimmed by 3 bases and J by 2 bases, 5 bases remained unmatched. There are 14 residues in the CDR3. Germline lookup yields CDR1 SGHRS and CDR2 YFSETQ. Written as DNA, the CDR3 is TGCGCCAGCAGCTCCACAGGGGCGACCTACGAGCAGTACTTC. It translates to CASSSTGATYEQYF.

The chain links TRBV4-1 to TRBJ1-2; 8 bases align to TRBD1. V shed 0 bases, J shed 8 bases, and the junction held 8 bases outside the gene matches. The CDR3 runs 15 residues. CDR1 is MGHRA and CDR2 is YSYEKL in the germline V gene. The CDR3 here is CASSQDPQGDGGYTF. CDR3 in DNA: TGCGCCAGCAGCCAAGATCCACAGGGGGATGGGGGCTACACCTTC.

This clone occurred a few times. The genes are TRBV18 and TRBJ2-7; weak D call: TRBD2 (6 bases). Per the germline V gene, CDR1 is KGHSH and CDR2 is LQKENI. The CDR3 consists of 14 residues. V shed 3 bases and J shed 5 bases, with 14 bases lying between them. CDR3 DNA sequence: TGTGCCAGCTCACCCGGGACTCGGCGGGACGAGCAGTACTTC. Translation: CASSPGTRRDEQYF. Based on the CDR3 plus reference TRBV18 and TRBJ2-7, the full variable domain is NAGVMQNPRHLVRRRGQEARLRCSPMKGHSHVYWYRQLPEEGLKFMVYLQKENIIDESGMPKERFSAEFPKEGPSILRIQQVVRGDSAAYFCASSPGTRRDEQYFGPGTRLTVT.

This chain links TRBV12-5 with TRBJ1-5; D possibly corresponds to TRBD1 (6 bases). V gave up 5 bases and J gave up 7 bases, with 15 bases separating them. Germline V gene sequence: CDR1 LGHNT, CDR2 FRNRAP. The CDR3 has 14 amino acids. CDR3 region: CASGPSTGIQPQHF. The CDR3, as DNA: TGTGCTAGTGGTCCTAGTACAGGGATCCAGCCCCAGCATTTT.

The sample holds one count of this clone. The gene calls are TRBV29-1 and TRBJ1-4; D not certain. The V end was cut by 2 bases, the J end by 8 bases, with 21 bases between. The CDR3 is made up of 16 amino acids. Germline CDR1 is SQVTM and CDR2 is ANQGSEA. CDR3 sequence (DNA): TGCAGCGTTGAACATCGAATAGGGAGCCTGGGGGAAAAACTGTTTTTT. It is translated as CSVEHRIGSLGEKLFF.

The sample holds one count of this clone. The chain joins TRBV18 to TRBJ1-6; no clear D gene. V lost 1 base, J lost 7 bases, and 8 bases lay in between. Germline V lookup: CDR1 KGHSH, CDR2 LQKENI. The CDR3 is made up of 14 amino acids. CDR3 in DNA: TGTGCCAGCTCACCACTGCAGGAAAATTCACCCCTCCACTTT. Translated: CASSPLQENSPLHF.